This TCR beta chain was captured in a study of shared clonotypes between healthy human individuals. TCRdb's table, derived via immunoSEQ multiplex PCR, lists solely in-frame clones and lacks some. In the table there are almost 700,000 clones, under 95% of which are singletons. The naive CD8 population came from CD45RO-negative cells selected for CCR7, without terminally differentiated effector memory CD45RA+ cells. Donors comprised only Caucasian adults living in Nashville, Tennessee. CDR3 size: 15 residues. V lost 3 bases and J lost 1; bases outside the gene matches: 1. The germline V gene has CDR1 LNHNV and CDR2 YYDKDF (reference sequence).

The specimen was naive CD8+ T cells sorted from blood. V is TRBV15 and J is TRBJ2-7, with TRBD2 matching 12 bases. This clonotype originated in a man aged 30 to 45 in good health. The CDR3 nucleotides read TGTGCCACCAGCAGGCTAGCGGGAGGGTCCTACGAGCAGTACTTC. Residues: CATSRLAGGSYEQYF.